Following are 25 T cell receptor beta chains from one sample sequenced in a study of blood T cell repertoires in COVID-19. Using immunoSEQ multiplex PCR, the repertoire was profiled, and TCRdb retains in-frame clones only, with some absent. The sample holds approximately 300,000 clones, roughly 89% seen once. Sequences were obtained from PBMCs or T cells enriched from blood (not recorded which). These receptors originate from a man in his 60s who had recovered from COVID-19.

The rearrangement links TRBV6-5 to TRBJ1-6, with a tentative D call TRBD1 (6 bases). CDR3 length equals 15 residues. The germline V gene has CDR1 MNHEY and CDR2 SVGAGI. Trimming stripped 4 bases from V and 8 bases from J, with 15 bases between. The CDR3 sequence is CASSWGWGQDSPLHF. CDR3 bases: TGTGCCAGCAGTTGGGGCTGGGGACAAGATTCACCCCTCCACTTT.

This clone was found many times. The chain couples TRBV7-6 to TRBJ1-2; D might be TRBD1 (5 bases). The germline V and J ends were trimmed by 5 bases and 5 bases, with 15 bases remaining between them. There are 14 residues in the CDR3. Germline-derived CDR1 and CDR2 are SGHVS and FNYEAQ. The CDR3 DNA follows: TGTGCCAGCAGCCCACGGAACGGGGGGTATGGCTACACCTTC. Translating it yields CASSPRNGGYGYTF.

CDR3 coding DNA: TGTGCCAGCAGTCAGGGTCTCTATGGCTACACCTTC. It translates to CASSQGLYGYTF. V usage is TRBV6-5 and J usage is TRBJ1-2; D may be TRBD1 (5 bases). CDR3 size: 12 residues. Trimming cost V 5 bases and J 4 bases, with 8 bases left between them. In germline, CDR1 is MNHEY, CDR2 SVGAGI.

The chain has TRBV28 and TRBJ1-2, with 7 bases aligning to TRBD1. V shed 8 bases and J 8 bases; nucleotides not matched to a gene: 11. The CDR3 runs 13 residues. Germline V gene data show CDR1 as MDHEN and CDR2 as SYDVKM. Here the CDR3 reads CASHSTGVSGYTF. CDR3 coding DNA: TGTGCCAGCCACTCCACAGGGGTATCGGGCTACACCTTC.

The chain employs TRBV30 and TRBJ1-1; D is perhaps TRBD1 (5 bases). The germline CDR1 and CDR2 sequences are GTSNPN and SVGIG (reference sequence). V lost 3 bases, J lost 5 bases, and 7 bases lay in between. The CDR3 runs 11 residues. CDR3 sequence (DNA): TGTGCCTGGAGGGGGGGAACTGAAGCTTTCTTT. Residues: CAWRGGTEAFF.

CDR3 nucleotide sequence: TGTGCCAGCAGGAAAGCGGGAGGGCGTTACGAGCAGTACTTC. It translates to CASRKAGGRYEQYF. This rearrangement joins TRBV6-5 to TRBJ2-7; 10 bases align to TRBD2. Per germline, CDR1 MNHEY and CDR2 SVGAGI. The CDR3 is made up of 14 amino acids. Trimming removed 6 bases from V and 4 bases from J; junction bases left unmatched: 6.

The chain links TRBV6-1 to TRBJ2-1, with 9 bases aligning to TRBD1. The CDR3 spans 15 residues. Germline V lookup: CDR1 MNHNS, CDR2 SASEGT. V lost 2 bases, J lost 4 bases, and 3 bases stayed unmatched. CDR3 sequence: CASSEIGQGYNEQFF. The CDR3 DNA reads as TGTGCCAGCAGTGAAATCGGACAGGGGTACAATGAGCAGTTCTTC.

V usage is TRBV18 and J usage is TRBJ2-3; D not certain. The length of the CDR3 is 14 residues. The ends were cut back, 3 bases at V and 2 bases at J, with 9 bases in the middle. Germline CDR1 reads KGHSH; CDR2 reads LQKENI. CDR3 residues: CASSPNSHTDTQYF. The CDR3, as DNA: TGTGCCAGCTCACCCAATTCCCACACAGATACGCAGTATTTT.

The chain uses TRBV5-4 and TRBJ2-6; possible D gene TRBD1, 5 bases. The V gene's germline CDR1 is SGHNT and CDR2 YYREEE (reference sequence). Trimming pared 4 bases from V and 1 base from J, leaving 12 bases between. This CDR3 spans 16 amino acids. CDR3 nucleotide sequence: TGTGCCAGCAGCGCGGACACGTCTTCTGGGGCCAACGTCCTGACTTTC. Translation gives CASSADTSSGANVLTF.

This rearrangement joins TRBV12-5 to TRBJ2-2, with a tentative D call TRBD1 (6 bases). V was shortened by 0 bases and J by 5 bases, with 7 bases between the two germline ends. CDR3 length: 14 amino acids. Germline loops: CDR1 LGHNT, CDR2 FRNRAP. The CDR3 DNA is TGTGCTAGTGGTTTGGTCCAGGGGACCGGGGAGCTGTTTTTT. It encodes CASGLVQGTGELFF.

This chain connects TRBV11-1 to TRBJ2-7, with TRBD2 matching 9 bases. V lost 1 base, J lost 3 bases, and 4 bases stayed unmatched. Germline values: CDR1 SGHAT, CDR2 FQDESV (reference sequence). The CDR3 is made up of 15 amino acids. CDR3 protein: CASSLGSGSNYEQYF. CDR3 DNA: TGTGCCAGCAGCTTAGGTAGCGGGAGTAACTACGAGCAGTACTTC.

CDR3 protein: CASRYDRGSEQMEQYF. Here the CDR3 DNA reads TGTGCCAGCAGATATGACAGGGGCTCTGAGCAGATGGAGCAGTACTTC. This chain links TRBV2 with TRBJ2-7, with 8 bases lining up with TRBD1. The CDR3 length is 16 residues. With 6 bases clipped from V and 7 bases from J, the junction kept 17 bases outside the gene matches. Germline V gene sequence: CDR1 SNHLY, CDR2 FYNNEI.

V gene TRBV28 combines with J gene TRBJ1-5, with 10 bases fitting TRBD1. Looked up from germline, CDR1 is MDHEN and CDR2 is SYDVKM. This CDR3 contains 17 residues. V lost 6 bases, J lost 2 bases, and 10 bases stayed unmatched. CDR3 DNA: TGTGCCAGCAGCCCCGGACAGGGGGGGATAGGCAATCAGCCCCAGCATTTT. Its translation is CASSPGQGGIGNQPQHF. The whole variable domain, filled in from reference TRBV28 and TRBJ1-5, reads DVKVTQSSRYLVKRTGEKVFLECVQDMDHENMFWYRQDPGLGLRLIYFSYDVKMKEKGDIPEGYSVSREKKERFSLILESASTNQTSMYLCASSPGQGGIGNQPQHFGDGTRLSIL.

The CDR3 here is CASSLVESSYEQYF. The CDR3 DNA reads as TGCGCCAGCAGCTTGGTGGAGAGCTCCTACGAGCAGTACTTC. The rearrangement uses TRBV5-1 and TRBJ2-7; D unclear. This CDR3 has 14 residues. The germline gives CDR1 SGHRS, CDR2 YFSETQ. V gave up 0 bases and J gave up 0 bases, with 7 bases separating them.

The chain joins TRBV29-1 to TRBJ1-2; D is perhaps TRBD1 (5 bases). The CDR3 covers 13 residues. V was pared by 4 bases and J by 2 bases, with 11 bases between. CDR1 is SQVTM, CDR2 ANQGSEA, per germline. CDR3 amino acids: CSVAQGPNYGYTF. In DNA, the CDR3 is TGCAGCGTTGCCCAGGGCCCAAACTATGGCTACACCTTC. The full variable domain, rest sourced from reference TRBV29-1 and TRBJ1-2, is SAVISQKPSRDICQRGTSLTIQCQVDSQVTMMFWYRQQPGQSLTLIATANQGSEATYESGFVIDKFPISRPNLTFSTLTVSNMSPEDSSIYLCSVAQGPNYGYTFGSGTRLTVV.

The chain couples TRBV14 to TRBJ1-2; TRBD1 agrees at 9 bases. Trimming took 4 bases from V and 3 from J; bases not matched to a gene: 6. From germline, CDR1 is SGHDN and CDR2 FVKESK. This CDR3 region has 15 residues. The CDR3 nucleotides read TGTGCCAGCAGCCGTCCGGACAGGGGTGACTATGGCTACACCTTC. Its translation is CASSRPDRGDYGYTF.

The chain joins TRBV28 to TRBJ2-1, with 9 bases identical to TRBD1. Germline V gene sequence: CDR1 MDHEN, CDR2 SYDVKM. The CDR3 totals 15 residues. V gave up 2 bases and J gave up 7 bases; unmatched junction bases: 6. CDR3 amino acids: CASSLTGTGWNEQFF. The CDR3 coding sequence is TGTGCCAGCAGTTTAACCGGGACAGGGTGGAATGAGCAGTTCTTC.

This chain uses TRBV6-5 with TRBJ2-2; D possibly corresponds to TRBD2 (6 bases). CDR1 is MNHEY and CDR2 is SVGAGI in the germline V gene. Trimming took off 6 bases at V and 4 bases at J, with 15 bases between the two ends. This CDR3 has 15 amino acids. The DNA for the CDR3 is TGTGCCAGCAGCGGGGCAGGGCGGGGCACCGGGGAGCTGTTTTTT. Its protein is CASSGAGRGTGELFF.

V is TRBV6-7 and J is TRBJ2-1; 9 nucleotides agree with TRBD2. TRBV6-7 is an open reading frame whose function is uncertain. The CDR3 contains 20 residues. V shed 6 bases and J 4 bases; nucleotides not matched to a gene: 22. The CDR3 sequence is CASRHDNPLIAGAQYNEQFF. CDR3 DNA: TGTGCCAGCAGACACGATAACCCCCTAATAGCGGGAGCACAATACAATGAGCAGTTCTTC.

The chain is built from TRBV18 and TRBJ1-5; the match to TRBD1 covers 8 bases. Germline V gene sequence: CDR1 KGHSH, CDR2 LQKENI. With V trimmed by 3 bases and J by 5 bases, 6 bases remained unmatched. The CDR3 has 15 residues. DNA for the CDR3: TGTGCCAGCTCACCTCTCTCGGACAGGGATCAGCCCCAGCATTTT. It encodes CASSPLSDRDQPQHF.

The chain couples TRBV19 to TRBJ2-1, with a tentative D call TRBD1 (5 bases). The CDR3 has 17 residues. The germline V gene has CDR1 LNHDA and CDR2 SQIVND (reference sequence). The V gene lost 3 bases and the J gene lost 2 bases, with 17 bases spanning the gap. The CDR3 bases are TGTGCCAGTAGTATGGCAGGGCTACGAGAAGCCTACAATGAGCAGTTCTTC. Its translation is CASSMAGLREAYNEQFF.

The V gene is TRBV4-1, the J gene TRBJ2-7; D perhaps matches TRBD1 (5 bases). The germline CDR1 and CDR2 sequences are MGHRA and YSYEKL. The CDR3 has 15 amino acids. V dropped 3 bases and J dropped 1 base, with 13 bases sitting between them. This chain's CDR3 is CASSHQDTRSYEQYF. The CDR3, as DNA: TGCGCCAGCAGCCATCAGGACACACGGTCCTACGAGCAGTACTTC.

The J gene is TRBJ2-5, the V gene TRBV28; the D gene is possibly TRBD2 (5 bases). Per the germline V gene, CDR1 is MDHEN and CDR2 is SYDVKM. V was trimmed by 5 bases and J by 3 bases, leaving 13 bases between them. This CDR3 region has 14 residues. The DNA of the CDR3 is TGTGCCAGCAGTCGTCGTATGGAGGAAGAGACCCAGTACTTC. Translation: CASSRRMEEETQYF.

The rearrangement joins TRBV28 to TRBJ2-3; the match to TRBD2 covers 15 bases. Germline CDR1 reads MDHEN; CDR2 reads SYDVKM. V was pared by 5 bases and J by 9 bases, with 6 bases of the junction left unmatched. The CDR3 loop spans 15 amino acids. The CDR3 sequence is CASSGTSGGTGTQYF. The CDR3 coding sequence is TGTGCCAGCAGTGGGACTAGCGGGGGGACCGGGACGCAGTATTTT. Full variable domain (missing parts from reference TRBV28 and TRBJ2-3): DVKVTQSSRYLVKRTGEKVFLECVQDMDHENMFWYRQDPGLGLRLIYFSYDVKMKEKGDIPEGYSVSREKKERFSLILESASTNQTSMYLCASSGTSGGTGTQYFGPGTRLTVL.

The CDR3 DNA follows: TGTGCCACAAGGGCGGGGTATAATACGCAGTATTTT. Its translation is CATRAGYNTQYF. The chain combines TRBV19 with TRBJ2-3, with a weak D call TRBD2 (6 bases). CDR1 is LNHDA and CDR2 is SQIVND in the germline V gene (reference sequence). Deletions cut 10 bases from V and 7 bases from J, with 15 bases between. The CDR3 covers 12 residues.